The rows below give T cell receptor beta chains drawn from one sample of a study of cytomegalovirus exposure and HLA in healthy donors. Assay used: immunoSEQ multiplex PCR; TCRdb lists only in-frame clones, some missing. The sample has hundreds of thousands of clones; 75% to 90% are singletons. Material: PBMCs. These receptors originate from a woman aged 18-29 years in good health and CMV-seronegative. CDR3s include the opening cysteine and the closing phenylalanine or tryptophan. The D gene is left open where the match is weak. Clone size, where shown, is once, few, many, or a class for clones that have expanded.

TRBV7-9	NA	NA	TRBJ2-7	TGTGCCAGCAGCCCTACGGATTCTAGGCGGACCTACGAGCAGTACTTC	CASSPTDSRRTYEQYF
TRBV5-1	TRBD1	NA	TRBJ1-2	TGCGCCAGCAGCCGGGGACAGGAGAATGGCTACACCTTC	CASSRGQENGYTF
TRBV23-1	NA	NA	TRBJ1-4	TGCGCCAACCCAAACGGGGATGAAAAACTGTTTTTT	CANPNGDEKLFF
TRBV2	TRBD1	NA	TRBJ1-5	TGTGCCAGCAGTCGGGACAGCTTAAATCAGCCCCAGCATTTT	CASSRDSLNQPQHF
TRBV7-2	TRBD1	NA	TRBJ2-1	TGTGCCAGCGCTCCGGACAGGGGGCTTTCTAATGAGCAGTTCTTC	CASAPDRGLSNEQFF
TRBV5-1	NA	NA	TRBJ1-5	TGCGCCAGCAGCTTGGGCGGAGCTAATCAGCCCCAGCATTTT	CASSLGGANQPQHF
TRBV2	NA	NA	TRBJ1-2	TGTGCCAGCAGTGAAGAAGAAAATCAGACAGACCTCTATGGCTACACCTTC	CASSEEENQTDLYGYTF
TRBV6-5	TRBD1	NA	TRBJ1-2	TGTGCCAGCAGACGACAGGGCTGGTATGGCTACACCTTC	CASRRQGWYGYTF
TRBV10-3	TRBD1	NA	TRBJ2-3	TGTGCCATCAGCCTGACAGGGAGTGGGACAGATACGCAGTATTTT	CAISLTGSGTDTQYF
TRBV6-6	NA	NA	TRBJ2-2	TGTGCCAGCAAACAGATAAACACCGGGGAGCTGTTTTTT	CASKQINTGELFF
TRBV7-3	NA	NA	TRBJ2-2	TGTGCCAGCAGCGAACCGGACCGGAGGGGGGAGCTGTTTTTT	CASSEPDRRGELFF
TRBV11-2	TRBD1	NA	TRBJ2-1	TGTGCCAGCAGCCCCGGGACAGCCTACAATGAGCAGTTCTTC	CASSPGTAYNEQFF
TRBV6-5	NA	NA	TRBJ1-6	TGTGCCAGCAGTTATGCGAATCCTAATTCACCCCTCCACTTT	CASSYANPNSPLHF
TRBV9	TRBD2	NA	TRBJ2-1	TGTGCCAGCAGCGTAGTAGCGGGGGGCAATGAGCAGTTCTTC	CASSVVAGGNEQFF
TRBV11-3	NA	once	TRBJ2-3	TGTGCCAGCAGCTTAGGACAGTTTAGCACAGATACGCAGTATTTT	CASSLGQFSTDTQYF
TRBV7-2	TRBD2	NA	TRBJ2-7	TGTGCCAGCAGCCCCCACCTAGCGGGCTCGACCTACGAGCAGTACTTC	CASSPHLAGSTYEQYF
TRBV5-1	NA	NA	TRBJ1-5	TGCGCCAGCAGCTTGTTAGGCAATCAGCCCCAGCATTTT	CASSLLGNQPQHF
TRBV27	NA	NA	TRBJ2-5	TGTGCCAGCAGTTTGCAAGGGGCCCAAGAGACCCAGTACTTC	CASSLQGAQETQYF
TRBV7-2	TRBD2	NA	TRBJ2-5	TGTGCCAGCAGCTTAGCGGCTAGCGGGGGGTTACAAGAGACCCAGTACTTC	CASSLAASGGLQETQYF
TRBV9	TRBD2	NA	TRBJ2-2	TGTGCCAGCAGCCCGGGCGGGGGGGCCTTAGGCACCGGGGAGCTGTTTTTT	CASSPGGGALGTGELFF
TRBV11-2	NA	NA	TRBJ2-2	TGTGCCAGCAGCTTAGATCTAAAGAACGGGGAGCTGTTTTTT	CASSLDLKNGELFF
TRBV10-3	NA	NA	TRBJ2-7	TGTGCCATCAGTGGGGTCAGGGGACCCTACGAGCAGTACTTC	CAISGVRGPYEQYF
TRBV7-9	TRBD2	once	TRBJ2-7	TGTGCCAGCAGCTTATTGTCTATAGGGACTACAGCCTACGAGCAGTACTTC	CASSLLSIGTTAYEQYF
TRBV2	TRBD1	NA	TRBJ1-4	TGTGCCAGCAGTGTTGCCGGGACAGGGAATGAAAAACTGTTTTTT	CASSVAGTGNEKLFF
TRBV30	NA	NA	TRBJ2-5	TGTGCCTGGAGTCCGGGGAAAGAGACCCAGTACTTC	CAWSPGKETQYF
TRBV10-3	TRBD2	NA	TRBJ2-7	TGTGCCATCAGTGACCCCGGACTAGCGGGAGGCAGGGAGCAGTACTTC	CAISDPGLAGGREQYF
TRBV7-8	TRBD1	NA	TRBJ1-6	TGTGCCAGCAGCGTACGACAGGGGGGTTCACCCCTCCACTTT	CASSVRQGGSPLHF
TRBV5-4	NA	NA	TRBJ2-3	TGTGCCAGCAGCTTCGCGAGCGGGAGCACAGATACGCAGTATTTT	CASSFASGSTDTQYF
TRBV2	NA	once	TRBJ1-2	TGTGCCAGCAGTGAGGGGGCCGGTCTCAACAGCGGCTACACCTTC	CASSEGAGLNSGYTF
TRBV27	TRBD2	NA	TRBJ2-1	TGTGCCAGCAGTTTAAGAGGGACTAGCGGGCTCGATGAGCAGTTCTTC	CASSLRGTSGLDEQFF
TRBV5-1	TRBD2	NA	TRBJ2-1	TGCGCCAGCAGCTTGGTAGCGGGGGGTGACAATGAGCAGTTCTTC	CASSLVAGGDNEQFF
TRBV4-1	NA	NA	TRBJ2-7	TGCGCCAGCAGCTTACGGAGGGCCGGTACCGAGCAGTACTTC	CASSLRRAGTEQYF
TRBV6-1	NA	NA	TRBJ1-5	TGTGCCAGCAGTTCCCGCGGGCTTAGCAATCAGCCCCAGCATTTT	CASSSRGLSNQPQHF
TRBV27	NA	NA	TRBJ1-4	TGTGCCAGCAGTTTCGACTTCGAAGATCGGAATGAAAAACTGTTTTTT	CASSFDFEDRNEKLFF
TRBV27	NA	NA	TRBJ2-7	TGTGCCAGCAGTTTACTAGGCGCAGTCTACGAGCAGTACTTC	CASSLLGAVYEQYF
TRBV7-9	NA	NA	TRBJ2-2	TGTGCCAGCACCGCGGAAGGGGGTTTTAACACCGGGGAGCTGTTTTTT	CASTAEGGFNTGELFF
TRBV5-6	NA	NA	TRBJ2-3	TGTGCCAGCAGCTTTCCGGGGGTTAGCACAGATACGCAGTATTTT	CASSFPGVSTDTQYF
TRBV14	TRBD2	once	TRBJ2-1	TGTGCCAGCAGCCGTACGACTAGCGGGAGCGATGAGCAGTTCTTC	CASSRTTSGSDEQFF
TRBV7-8	TRBD1	NA	TRBJ1-2	TGTGCCAGCAGCTCCTCCGGGACAGGGGTATATTATGGCTACACCTTC	CASSSSGTGVYYGYTF
TRBV5-1	TRBD2	NA	TRBJ2-1	TGCGCCAGCAGCTTAGCGGGAGGGATTTCTGGTGAGCAGTTCTTC	CASSLAGGISGEQFF